This TCR beta chain was identified during a study of cytomegalovirus exposure and HLA in healthy donors. Study results and limitations: For most subjects, TCR beta sequences were reported to predict HLA-A and HLA-B alleles with accuracy.

Concerning this clone itself: The antigen remains unidentified.

A multiplex PCR was run with 60 Vbeta primers and 13 Jbeta primers. Sequencing used immunoSEQ multiplex PCR; TCRdb keeps in-frame clones, though not all of them. This table holds some 87,000 clones, roughly two thirds found once. Germline loops: CDR1 SGHTA, CDR2 FQGTGA. The CDR3 length is 16 residues. This TCR was recovered from a woman in her 50s in good health and CMV-seropositive. The specimen sequenced was PBMCs. V gene TRBV7-3 combines with J gene TRBJ2-5, with TRBD2 identical over 9 bases. Matching the DNA end better, TRBJ2-7 makes the J call doubtful. CDR3 sequence: CASSLLVAGAPYEQYF. CDR3 nucleotides: TGTGCCAGCAGCTTGTTGGTAGCGGGAGCTCCCTACGAGCAGTACTTC.